This is a list of T cell receptor beta chains from one sample in a study of T cells after yellow fever vaccination. One entry per CDR3 protein results from TCRdb running MiXCR on the 5' RACE reads. The repertoire consists of under 200,000 distinct CDR3 sequences, with more than 5.5% occurring once and the leading ten covering under 3%. The specimen was CD4+ T cells sorted from PBMCs, collected 4 to 6 days after the first yellow fever vaccination. These receptors were obtained from a young man who received the YFV17D yellow fever vaccine. The CDR3 runs from the conserved cysteine through the conserved F or W. A D gene is named only where the DNA matches it firmly. Not every row has a clone size; where given, it reads once, few, many or a size class.

>few|TRBV12-3/TRBV12-4|TRBJ1-5|.
TGTGCCAGCAGTTTAAACCAGGGCCGGGATCAGCCCCAGCATTTT
CASSLNQGRDQPQHF
>many|TRBV4-2|TRBJ2-3|.
TGTGCCAGCAGCCAAGATTGGCGACCGGATACGCAGTATTTT
CASSQDWRPDTQYF
>many|TRBV28|TRBJ2-5|TRBD2
TGTGCCAGCAGTCTAGCGGGGGGTGGGTTAGAGACCCAGTACTTC
CASSLAGGGLETQYF
>few|TRBV4-3|TRBJ2-7|TRBD2
TGCGCCAGCAGCCAAGAATTCGCTAGCGGGGGAGTCAGGCTACGTTACGAGCAGTACTTC
CASSQEFASGGVRLRYEQYF
>many|TRBV5-1|TRBJ2-5|.
TGCGCCAGCAGCCTGGACAGCCATGAGACCCAGTACTTC
CASSLDSHETQYF
>many|TRBV4-2|TRBJ1-6|.
TGTGCCAGCAGCCTCTACAGATCACCCCTCCACTTT
CASSLYRSPLHF
>few|TRBV18|TRBJ1-6|TRBD1
TGTGCCAGCTCATCGACAGGGACGGCCTATAATTCACCCCTCCACTTT
CASSSTGTAYNSPLHF
>many|TRBV7-2|TRBJ1-2|.
TGTGCCAGCATATCCCCCGGGGGAAGAGGCTACACCTTC
CASISPGGRGYTF
>many|TRBV5-1|TRBJ1-2|.
TGCGCCAGCAGCTTGGTTGTGGGGGAGGCGAAGGGCTACACCTTC
CASSLVVGEAKGYTF
>many|TRBV2|TRBJ2-5|.
TGTGCCAGCAGTGTTGCCGAGACCCAGTACTTC
CASSVAETQYF
>many|TRBV20-1|TRBJ1-5|.
TGCAGTGGGGGGGGGACTAGCAATCAGCCCCAGCATTTT
CSGGGTSNQPQHF
>.|TRBV11-2|TRBJ2-4|TRBD1
TGTGCCAGCAGCTCCCTCAGGGGGCCTTTAGCCAAAAACATTCAGTACTTC
CASSSLRGPLAKNIQYF
>few|TRBV29-1|TRBJ1-2|.
TGCTCCACCCAAACCGCAGGGTCTAACTATGGCTACACCTTC
CSTQTAGSNYGYTF
>.|TRBV5-1|TRBJ2-1|.
TGCGCCAGCAGCTCTGCCCCAATCAGGACCTACAATGAGCAGTTCTTC
CASSSAPIRTYNEQFF
>.|TRBV7-2|TRBJ1-1|TRBD1
TGTGCCAGCAGCTTCGACAGGGTGAACACTGAAGCTTTCTTT
CASSFDRVNTEAFF
>.|TRBV20-1|TRBJ2-5|.
TGCAGTGCTGCCGGCCGGGGGACCCAGTACTTC
CSAAGRGTQYF
>.|TRBV7-8|TRBJ2-7|TRBD1
TGTGCCAGCAGCATCGAAACGGGACAGACCTACGAGCAGTACTTC
CASSIETGQTYEQYF
>.|TRBV27|TRBJ2-1|TRBD2
TGTGCCAGCAGTTTCGTAGCGGGGGGGTACAATGAGCAGTTCTTC
CASSFVAGGYNEQFF
>many|TRBV29-1|TRBJ2-6|.
TGCAGCGTCCACGAAGGGGCCGGGGCCAACGTCCTGACTTTC
CSVHEGAGANVLTF
>.|TRBV12-3/TRBV12-4|TRBJ2-1|TRBD2
TGTGCCAGCAGTCGAAGCGGGGGCCGGACCTACAATGAGCAGTTCTTC
CASSRSGGRTYNEQFF
>few|TRBV24-1|TRBJ2-1|.
TGTGCCACCAGCAGAGCGGGACACTACAATGAGCAGTTCTTC
CATSRAGHYNEQFF
>many|TRBV12-3/TRBV12-4|TRBJ2-1|.
TGTGCCAGCAGACGAGTCGATGAGCAGTTCTTC
CASRRVDEQFF
>many|TRBV7-8|TRBJ2-1|.
TGTGCCAGCAGCTCCTTGGGCGGTATCTACAATCAGCAGTTCTTC
CASSSLGGIYNQQFF
>.|TRBV15|TRBJ1-6|.
TGTGCCACCAGCAGAGATCTTTCACCCCTCCACTTT
CATSRDLSPLHF
>many|TRBV5-1|TRBJ2-7|TRBD1
TGCGCCAGCAGCACGGGACAGCTCTCCTACGAGCAGTACTTC
CASSTGQLSYEQYF